The rows below give T cell receptor beta chains drawn from one sample of a study of graft-versus-host responses after intestinal transplantation. Libraries were prepared by immunoSEQ multiplex PCR; TCRdb keeps only in-frame clonotypes and omits some of them. The data show some 18,000 clones, 65% to 85% seen once. The input for sequencing was ileum tissue, taken around 20 days after intestinal transplant. The receptors originated from a human patient who received an intestinal transplant, so some T cells may come from the graft donor. Each CDR3 is given with its conserved first and last residue. Each record gives: V gene, J gene, CDR3 protein.

TRBV2	TRBJ2-3	CAIRGTSGRADTQYF
TRBV9	TRBJ2-4	CASSVAPGLGSKNIQYF
TRBV5-1	TRBJ1-6	CASSRRTDLNSPLHF
TRBV27	TRBJ2-3	CASSVGTSGGFYTDTQYF
TRBV5-1	TRBJ1-2	CASSLGYTNYGYTF
TRBV10-3	TRBJ1-4	CAISSGVGDEKLFF
TRBV14	TRBJ2-7	CASSHLGGGRWDEQYF
TRBV30	TRBJ2-7	CAWSDETGSPYEQYF
TRBV29-1	TRBJ2-5	CSVDVRAQETQYF
TRBV27	TRBJ1-2	CASSFGQGAGYTF
TRBV10-3	TRBJ1-1	CAISRGNTEAFF
TRBV5-4	TRBJ1-6	CASSLPGQGNSPLHF
TRBV7-9	TRBJ1-6	CASSGVQGIINSPLHF
TRBV6-1	TRBJ2-7	CASEGQLAYEQYF
TRBV19	TRBJ2-3	CASSSTSGSFTDTQYF
TRBV28	TRBJ1-5	CASSVNTGTGQPQHF
TRBV13	TRBJ1-1	CASRRGQDFPNTEAFF
TRBV28	TRBJ2-3	CASRPESIRDTDTQYF
TRBV5-5	TRBJ2-5	CASTSELRDYTFRETQYF
TRBV18	TRBJ1-1	CASSPGRGWNTEAFF
TRBV30	TRBJ1-6	CAWKVRGNSPLHF
TRBV12-5	TRBJ2-1	CASGPPDRVDEQFF
TRBV19	TRBJ1-2	CASSAPGRSNGYTF
TRBV28	TRBJ1-1	CASSLYRGTEAFF
TRBV2	TRBJ1-6	CASGTTTGLNSPLHF